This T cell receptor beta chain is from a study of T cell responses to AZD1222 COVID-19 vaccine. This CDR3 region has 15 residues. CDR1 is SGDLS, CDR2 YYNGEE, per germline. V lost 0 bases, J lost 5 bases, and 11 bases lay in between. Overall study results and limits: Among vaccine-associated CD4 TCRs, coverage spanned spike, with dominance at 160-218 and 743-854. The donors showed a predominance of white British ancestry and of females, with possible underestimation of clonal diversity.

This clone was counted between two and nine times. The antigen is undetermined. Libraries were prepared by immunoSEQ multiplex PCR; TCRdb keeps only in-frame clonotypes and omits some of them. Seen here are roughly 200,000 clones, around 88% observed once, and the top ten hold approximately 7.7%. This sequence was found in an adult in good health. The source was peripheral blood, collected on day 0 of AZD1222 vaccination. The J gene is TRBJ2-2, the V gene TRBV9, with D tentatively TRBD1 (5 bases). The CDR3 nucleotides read TGTGCCAGCAGCGTAGGTGGGGCCGTTACCGGGGAGCTGTTTTTT. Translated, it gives CASSVGGAVTGELFF.